A selection of T cell receptor beta chains follows, all from one sample in a study of control samples from healthy donors and cancer patients. The assay was immunoSEQ multiplex PCR, and TCRdb's table has in-frame clones only and misses some. This sample lists roughly 190,000 clones; its ten largest clones have less than 2.5%. Input material: blood. The origin of the receptors is a woman aged 25 to 39 in good health. Each CDR3 is given with its conserved first and last residue. D genes are given only for firm matches.

>TRBV28|TRBJ2-2|.|11
TGTGCCAGCAGTTACACCGGGGAGCTGTTTTTT
CASSYTGELFF
>TRBV27|TRBJ2-3|.|15
TGTGCCAGCAGTTCCCCCAGGGGTGTTTCAGATACGCAGTATTTT
CASSSPRGVSDTQYF
>TRBV11-2|TRBJ1-1|.|17
TGTGCCAGCAGCTTACTCGGGATCCAGAAACTGAACACTGAAGCTTTCTTT
CASSLLGIQKLNTEAFF
>TRBV15|TRBJ1-2|TRBD1|14
TGTGCCACCAGCATTACAGGGGTAGCAATTGGCTACACCTTC
CATSITGVAIGYTF
>TRBV30|TRBJ2-3|.|11
TGTGCCTGGAGTGATTCAGATACGCAGTATTTT
CAWSDSDTQYF
>TRBV19|TRBJ1-2|TRBD1|14
TGTGCCAGTAGACCGGGACAGGCTAACTATGGCTACACCTTC
CASRPGQANYGYTF
>TRBV18|TRBJ2-7|TRBD1|15
TGTGCCAGCTCACCATCGAGACAGGGCGAATACGAGCAGTACTTC
CASSPSRQGEYEQYF
>TRBV6-5|TRBJ1-5|.|13
TGTGCCAGCAGTTACTTCAACAATCAGCCCCAGCATTTT
CASSYFNNQPQHF
>TRBV4-1|TRBJ1-5|.|15
TGCGCCAGCAGCCATGAGGGGGGAGGAGGGCAGCCCCAGCATTTT
CASSHEGGGGQPQHF
>TRBV28|TRBJ1-3|TRBD1|14
TGTGCCAGCAGGGACAGGGGCTCTGGAAACACCATATATTTT
CASRDRGSGNTIYF
>TRBV9|TRBJ2-7|.|14
TGTGCCAGCAGCCTCTGGGCAGGGGACAACGAGCAGTACTTC
CASSLWAGDNEQYF
>TRBV5-1|TRBJ1-1|.|18
TGCGCCAGCAGCTTGATTGGCCAGGGTAGGCCCATGAACACTGAAGCTTTCTTT
CASSLIGQGRPMNTEAFF
>TRBV7-9|TRBJ2-4|.|12
TGTGCCAGCAGCCAGGACGGGAACATTCAGTACTTC
CASSQDGNIQYF
>TRBV7-2|TRBJ2-7|.|14
TGTGCCAGCAGCCCCCAAGAGGCCTCCTACGAGCAGTACTTC
CASSPQEASYEQYF
>TRBV6-5|TRBJ1-6|.|16
TGTGCCAGCAGTTACGGGACGGATTTTTATAATTCACCCCTCCACTTT
CASSYGTDFYNSPLHF
>TRBV27|TRBJ2-1|.|15
TGTGCCAGCAGTCTAAGCCAGACAGCATACAATGAGCAGTTCTTC
CASSLSQTAYNEQFF
>TRBV9|TRBJ1-1|.|13
TGTGCCAGCAGCGTAGACTTAGGGACTGAAGCTTTCTTT
CASSVDLGTEAFF
>TRBV28|TRBJ1-2|.|14
TGTGCCAGCAGTCCGGGGGGCTTTAACTATGGCTACACCTTC
CASSPGGFNYGYTF
>TRBV29-1|TRBJ1-1|.|13
TGCAGCGTTGATGCGTTACAAGGGACTGAAGCTTTCTTT
CSVDALQGTEAFF
>TRBV12-3/TRBV12-4|TRBJ1-1|.|10
TGTGCCAGCAGTTTTGGGGAAGCTTTCTTT
CASSFGEAFF
>TRBV5-1|TRBJ2-1|.|15
TGCGCCAGCAGCTTGTACGGGTACTCCTACAATGAGCAGTTCTTC
CASSLYGYSYNEQFF
>TRBV11-2|TRBJ1-1|.|14
TGTGCCAGCAGCTTAGGGGGGGGGAACACTGAAGCTTTCTTT
CASSLGGGNTEAFF